This T cell receptor (beta chain) is drawn from a study of PD-1 blockade in mismatch repair-deficient tumors. Study-wide background: Enrolled about 2013-2016, patients had progressing, pretreated mismatch repair-deficient cancers of 12 types. General observations from the study: Tumor-resident clones, often undetectable pretreatment in blood, expanded then contracted after pembrolizumab.

The ends were cut back, 4 bases at V and 0 bases at J, with 13 bases in the middle. CDR3 size: 15 residues. Germline CDR1 is SGHNT and CDR2 is YYREEE (reference sequence). Every patient had mismatch repair deficiency by PCR or immunohistochemistry. TCRs were sequenced from a few patients responding to pembrolizumab. The repertoire was sequenced with immunoSEQ multiplex PCR; TCRdb's copy has only in-frame clones and lacks some. The table shows some 100,000 clones, with over 65% occurring only once. Of note for this clone: Its specificity is not known.

The TCR comes from an adult with mismatch repair-deficient cancer. Sequencing was performed on peripheral blood, taken roughly 35 weeks after starting pembrolizumab. This chain uses TRBV5-4 with TRBJ1-2; D is possibly TRBD1 (6 bases). The chain's CDR3 is CASSPHRTANYGYTF. The CDR3 region has the DNA TGTGCCAGCAGCCCACACAGGACAGCTAACTATGGCTACACCTTC.